Presented here are 20 T cell receptor beta chains from one specimen sequenced in a study of blood T cell repertoires in COVID-19 (dated by TCRdb to about 2020). Library preparation used the immunoSEQ multiplex PCR assay. What TCRdb holds here is the immuneACCESS table cut down to in-frame rearrangements. Part of the clones is not present; checked against another copy, under half of the missing clones reflect an unresolved V gene, and the others are unexplained. Here the sample has 200,000 to 250,000 clones; approximately 82% occur a single time. Around 2% of the sample goes to the ten largest clones. Input material: peripheral blood. These receptor sequences come from a woman older than 75 with acute or convalescent COVID-19.

V and J are TRBV29-1 and TRBJ2-7, with TRBD1 identical over 8 bases. V trimming: 4 bases; J trimming: 3 bases; junction bases outside the gene matches: 2. CDR1 and CDR2 (germline): SQVTM, ANQGSEA. This CDR3 region has 12 residues. The CDR3 sequence: CSVVTGGYEQYF. The CDR3 coding sequence is TGCAGCGTTGTTACAGGGGGCTACGAGCAGTACTTC.

The table lists this clone with a few counts. The J gene is TRBJ2-1, the V gene TRBV7-9, with 14 bases matching TRBD2. CDR3 length: 17 amino acids. The trim removed 5 bases at V and 1 base at J, leaving 4 bases unmatched. CDR1 and CDR2 (germline): SEHNR, FQNEAQ (reference sequence). CDR3 nucleotide sequence: TGTGCCAGCAGCCCCTGGACTAGCGGGGGGTCCTACAATGAGCAGTTCTTC. This codes for CASSPWTSGGSYNEQFF.

As to this clone: The sample holds other DNA sequences that translate to the same CDR3. The V call is TRBV3-1 (or the pseudogene TRBV3-2), the J call TRBJ1-4; the D gene is possibly TRBD1 (5 bases). Germline V gene sequence: CDR1 LGHDT, CDR2 YNNKEL (reference sequence). The CDR3 sequence is 14 residues long. The V and J ends lost 1 base and 5 bases respectively, with 8 bases between them. DNA of the CDR3: TGTGCCAGCAGCCAAGTCCGGGGGAATGAAAAACTGTTTTTT. Translated: CASSQVRGNEKLFF.

The chain carries TRBV5-5 and TRBJ2-7, with D possibly being TRBD1 (7 bases). CDR3 size: 15 residues. V lost 0 bases to trimming and J lost 2 bases, with 12 bases between them. The germline V gene encodes CDR1 SGHKS and CDR2 YYEKEE (reference sequence). The CDR3 sequence is CASSLETGRTYEQYF. As DNA, the CDR3 is TGTGCCAGCAGCTTGGAGACAGGGAGGACCTACGAGCAGTACTTC.

CDR3: CASSQGGMDTEKLFF. In nucleotides, the CDR3 is TGCGCCAGCAGCCAAGGGGGAATGGACACCGAAAAACTGTTTTTT. The chain recombines TRBV4-3 with TRBJ1-4; D may be TRBD1 (5 bases). CDR3 length equals 15 residues. Trimming cost V 1 base and J 8 bases, with 14 bases left between them. Germline lookup yields CDR1 LGHNA and CDR2 YSLEER.

The chain is built from TRBV19 and TRBJ1-1; D unresolved. The V gene lost 4 bases and the J gene lost 10 bases, with 19 bases spanning the gap. This CDR3 contains 14 residues. Germline CDR1 reads LNHDA; CDR2 reads SQIVND (reference sequence). CDR3 DNA: TGTGCCAGTAGTACCCTGTTACATCTCCCGGGAGCTTTCTTT. It yields the protein CASSTLLHLPGAFF. Drawing the rest from reference TRBV19 and TRBJ1-1, the complete variable domain is DGGITQSPKYLFRKEGQNVTLSCEQNLNHDAMYWYRQDPGQGLRLIYYSQIVNDFQKGDIAEGYSVSREKKESFPLTVTSAQKNPTAFYLCASSTLLHLPGAFFGQGTRLTVV.

The gene calls are TRBV9 and TRBJ2-1; 8 bases match TRBD2. Germline V CDR1 and CDR2: SGDLS, YYNGEE. After removal of 0 bases from V and 8 bases from J, the junction contained 16 bases not matched to a gene. The CDR3 has 18 amino acids. CDR3 region: CASSVGGLASPSQYEQFF. The CDR3 nucleotides read TGTGCCAGCAGCGTAGGAGGACTAGCAAGCCCGAGTCAATATGAGCAGTTCTTC.

The chain carries TRBV6-5 and TRBJ2-5, with 10 bases matching TRBD1. V gave up 6 bases and J gave up 6 bases; unmatched junction bases: 10. The CDR3 runs 15 residues. Germline-derived CDR1 and CDR2 are MNHEY and SVGAGI. The CDR3, as DNA: TGTGCCAGCAGCCTAGGGACAGGGGTCAGTCAGACCCAGTACTTC. This gives the protein CASSLGTGVSQTQYF.

The chain has TRBV30 and TRBJ2-2, with D unclear. CDR1 is GTSNPN and CDR2 is SVGIG in the germline V gene (reference sequence). Trimming removed 0 bases from V and 0 bases from J, with 8 bases in between. The CDR3 spans 15 residues. CDR3 DNA sequence: TGTGCCTGGAGTGTATTCTCCGCGAACACCGGGGAGCTGTTTTTT. It is translated as CAWSVFSANTGELFF.

This chain links TRBV7-9 with TRBJ1-2; D may be TRBD1 (5 bases). V was cut by 5 bases and J by 5 bases, with 12 bases left in between. This CDR3 comprises 13 residues. Germline-derived CDR1 and CDR2 are SEHNR and FQNEAQ (reference sequence). In nucleotides, the CDR3 is TGTGCCAGCAGCCCCGACAGCGTATATGGCTACACCTTC. It encodes CASSPDSVYGYTF.

The J gene is TRBJ2-7, the V gene TRBV9; 7 bases map to TRBD1. V was pared by 4 bases and J by 2 bases, with 6 bases of the junction left unmatched. Per germline, CDR1 SGDLS and CDR2 YYNGEE. This CDR3 is 14 amino acids long. The CDR3 protein is CASSSGTAAYEQYF. The CDR3 nucleotides read TGTGCCAGCAGCTCTGGGACAGCCGCCTACGAGCAGTACTTC.

The rearrangement uses TRBV5-5 and TRBJ1-4; D is uncertain. V was cut by 2 bases and J by 5 bases, with 13 bases left in between. Germline CDR1 SGHKS, CDR2 YYEKEE (reference sequence). The CDR3 is made up of 15 amino acids. DNA for the CDR3: TGTGCCAGCAGCTTAAGTATTACTTCGAATGAAAAACTGTTTTTT. Translating gives CASSLSITSNEKLFF. The full variable domain, with the rest looked up from reference TRBV5-5 and TRBJ1-4, is DAGVTQSPTHLIKTRGQQVTLRCSPISGHKSVSWYQQVLGQGPQFIFQYYEKEERGRGNFPDRFSARQFPNYSSELNVNALLLGDSALYLCASSLSITSNEKLFFGSGTQLSVL.

The rearrangement joins TRBV6-6 to TRBJ1-2; TRBD1 matches at 7 bases. V trimming: 5 bases; J trimming: 4 bases; junction bases outside the gene matches: 4. The CDR3 covers 13 residues. Germline V gene sequence: CDR1 MNHNY, CDR2 SVGAGI (reference sequence). The DNA for the CDR3 is TGTGCCAGCAGTCCGGGACAGTCCTATGGCTACACCTTC. Protein product: CASSPGQSYGYTF.

The rearrangement links TRBV7-2 to TRBJ2-1, with TRBD1 as a possible D gene (6 bases). V dropped 4 bases and J dropped 6 bases, with 19 bases sitting between them. The CDR3 covers 16 residues. CDR1 and CDR2 from the germline V gene are SGHTA and FQGNSA. The CDR3 region is CASSSQTGLMSNEQFF. CDR3 coding DNA: TGTGCCAGCAGCTCGCAAACAGGGCTGATGAGCAATGAGCAGTTCTTC.

This chain links TRBV7-9 with TRBJ1-1; 9 bases map to TRBD1. Germline lookup yields CDR1 SEHNR and CDR2 FQNEAQ (reference sequence). This CDR3 spans 13 amino acids. The junction had 2 bases not matched to a gene; V was cut back by 5 bases and J by 4 bases. CDR3 nucleotide sequence: TGTGCCAGCAGCCGGGGACAGGGCACTGAAGCTTTCTTT. Its translation is CASSRGQGTEAFF.

The genes are TRBV28 and TRBJ2-7, with D perhaps matching TRBD2 (6 bases). Trimming took off 5 bases at V and 6 bases at J, with 14 bases between the two ends. Germline assignment: CDR1 MDHEN and CDR2 SYDVKM. This CDR3 is 13 amino acids long. CDR3 sequence (DNA): TGTGCCAGCAGTCTCCTCCCGGGGGTCGAGCAGTACTTC. It translates to CASSLLPGVEQYF. Looking up the rest from reference TRBV28 and TRBJ2-7 gives the full variable domain: DVKVTQSSRYLVKRTGEKVFLECVQDMDHENMFWYRQDPGLGLRLIYFSYDVKMKEKGDIPEGYSVSREKKERFSLILESASTNQTSMYLCASSLLPGVEQYFGPGTRLTVT.

The table lists this clone with a count of one. V gene TRBV18 combines with J gene TRBJ2-2, with D possibly matching TRBD1 (5 bases). V lost 6 bases to trimming and J lost 3 bases, with 14 bases between them. Germline assignment: CDR1 KGHSH and CDR2 LQKENI. This CDR3 has 15 residues. CDR3 region: CASSAGIFDTGELFF. CDR3 nucleotides: TGTGCCAGCTCCGCAGGGATCTTCGACACCGGGGAGCTGTTTTTT.

V gene TRBV6-5 combines with J gene TRBJ2-1; 8 nucleotides agree with TRBD2. The CDR3 is 15 amino acids. CDR1 MNHEY and CDR2 SVGAGI come from the germline V gene. Trimming took 0 bases from V and 12 from J; bases not matched to a gene: 10. Written as DNA, the CDR3 is TGTGCCAGCAGTTACTCGAAGCCTAGCCGGGGGGGGCAGTTCTTC. It codes for CASSYSKPSRGGQFF.

The chain carries TRBV19 and TRBJ1-5; 8 bases are shared with TRBD1. V was clipped by 0 bases and J by 2 bases; unmatched bases: 3. This CDR3 is 16 amino acids long. Germline CDR1 is LNHDA and CDR2 is SQIVND (reference sequence). The CDR3 region has the DNA TGTGCCAGTAGTATAGATCTGGACAGGGGCAATCAGCCCCAGCATTTT. Translated: CASSIDLDRGNQPQHF.

The chain joins TRBV6-5 to TRBJ1-2; a possible D gene is TRBD1 (5 bases). The CDR3 sequence is 16 residues long. Germline CDR1 MNHEY, CDR2 SVGAGI. Trimming shortened V by 0 bases and J by 4 bases, and 15 bases separated the two germline ends. The CDR3 region has the DNA TGTGCCAGCAGTTACTCGACGGGGGGGTCGGGCTATGGCTACACCTTC. This translates into CASSYSTGGSGYGYTF.